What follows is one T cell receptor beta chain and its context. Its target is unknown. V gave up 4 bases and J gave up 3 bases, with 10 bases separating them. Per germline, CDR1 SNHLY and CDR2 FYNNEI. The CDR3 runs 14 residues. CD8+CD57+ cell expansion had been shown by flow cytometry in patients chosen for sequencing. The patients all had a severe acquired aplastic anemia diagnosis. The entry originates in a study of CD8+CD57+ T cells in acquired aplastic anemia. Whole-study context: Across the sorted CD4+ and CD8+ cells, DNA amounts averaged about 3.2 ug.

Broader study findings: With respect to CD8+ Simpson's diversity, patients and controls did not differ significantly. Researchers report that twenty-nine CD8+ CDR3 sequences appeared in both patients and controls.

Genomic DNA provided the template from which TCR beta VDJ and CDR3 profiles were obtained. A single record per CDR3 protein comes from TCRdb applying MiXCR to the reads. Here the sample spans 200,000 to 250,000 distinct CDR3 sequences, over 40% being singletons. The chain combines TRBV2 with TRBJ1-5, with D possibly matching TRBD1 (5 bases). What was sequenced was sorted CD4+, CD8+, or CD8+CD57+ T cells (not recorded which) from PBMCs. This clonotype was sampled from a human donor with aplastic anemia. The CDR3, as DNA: TGTGCCAGCAGTGGGCAGGGTAACAATCAGCCCCAGCATTTT. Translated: CASSGQGNNQPQHF.